A single sample gave rise to the 17 T cell receptor beta chains below, sequenced in a study of blood T cell repertoires in COVID-19. The method was immunoSEQ multiplex PCR; TCRdb's version includes in-frame clones alone and lacks a portion of them. The profile shows some 120,000 clones, 70% to 85% of them singletons. Source material: peripheral blood. Source of these receptors: a woman aged 45 to 65 with acute or convalescent COVID-19.

This chain connects TRBV19 to TRBJ2-7; 8 nucleotides agree with TRBD1. CDR1 LNHDA and CDR2 SQIVND come from the germline V gene (reference sequence). J gave up 6 bases and V 5 bases, and 9 bases lay outside the gene matches. CDR3 length: 14 amino acids. Here the CDR3 DNA reads TGTGCCAGTAGTGTGACAGGGGATCACGGCGAGCAGTACTTC. This codes for CASSVTGDHGEQYF.

The CDR3 sequence: CASSSTGVDYGYTF. The DNA for the CDR3 is TGCGCCAGCAGCTCGACAGGGGTGGACTATGGCTACACCTTC. J is TRBJ1-2 and V is TRBV5-1; 8 positions match TRBD1. Germline lookup yields CDR1 SGHRS and CDR2 YFSETQ. J lost 3 bases, V lost 3 bases, and 4 bases had no gene match. The CDR3 contains 14 residues.

This clone was detected once. V gene TRBV5-1 combines with J gene TRBJ1-1, with TRBD1 identical over 7 bases. Germline V gives CDR1 SGHRS, CDR2 YFSETQ. The trim removed 0 bases at V and 1 base at J, leaving 6 bases unmatched. This CDR3 spans 16 amino acids. Here the CDR3 DNA reads TGCGCCAGCAGCTTGGCCATCACAGGGGCGAACACTGAAGCTTTCTTT. This codes for CASSLAITGANTEAFF.

This chain links TRBV5-6 with TRBJ1-3; no clear D gene. Trimming left V 0 bases short and J 0 bases short, with 10 bases between. The CDR3 sequence is 16 residues long. Germline values: CDR1 SGHDT, CDR2 YYEEEE. CDR3 sequence (DNA): TGTGCCAGCAGCTTGGGGCAGTACCCCTCTGGAAACACCATATATTTT. It encodes CASSLGQYPSGNTIYF.

The rearrangement uses TRBV3-1 (or the pseudogene TRBV3-2) and TRBJ2-1; 7 bases fit TRBD2. The CDR3 is made up of 13 amino acids. Germline V lookup: CDR1 LGHDT, CDR2 YNNKEL (reference sequence). The V segment lost 3 bases and the J segment 6 bases; nucleotides outside the gene matches: 2. CDR3 in DNA: TGTGCCAGCAGCCATGCTAGCGGCAATGAGCAGTTCTTC. Protein sequence: CASSHASGNEQFF.

This clone has just one count. The chain links TRBV6-2 or TRBV6-3 to TRBJ2-1, with TRBD1 identical over 9 bases. This CDR3 has 12 amino acids. V lost 4 bases and J lost 8; bases outside the gene matches: 0. CDR1 is MNHEY, CDR2 SVGEGT, per germline. CDR3 amino acids: CASSWTGDEQFF. The CDR3 DNA reads as TGTGCCAGCAGTTGGACAGGGGATGAGCAGTTCTTC.

The V call is TRBV30, the J call TRBJ2-4; D perhaps matches TRBD2 (6 bases). V lost 2 bases to trimming and J lost 8 bases, with 13 bases between them. This CDR3 contains 13 residues. Germline loops: CDR1 GTSNPN, CDR2 SVGIG (reference sequence). The CDR3 loop reads CAWSPGSGDIQYF. The CDR3 nucleotides are TGTGCCTGGAGTCCGGGGTCGGGGGACATTCAGTACTTC.

The chain recombines TRBV30 with TRBJ1-3, with D perhaps matching TRBD1 (5 bases). The CDR3 runs 16 residues. Germline V gene data show CDR1 as GTSNPN and CDR2 as SVGIG (reference sequence). Trimming pared 2 bases from V and 1 base from J, leaving 15 bases between. The CDR3 DNA follows: TGTGCCTGGAGTTCGGGGGTCCCAGTTTCTGGAAACACCATATATTTT. It encodes CAWSSGVPVSGNTIYF.

CDR3 nucleotides: TGTGCCAGCAGCCTTCGACAGGGGACGGTTCGTGGCTACACCTTC. This codes for CASSLRQGTVRGYTF. V gene TRBV13 combines with J gene TRBJ1-2, with TRBD1 matching over 8 bases. Per germline, CDR1 PRHDT and CDR2 FYEKMQ (reference sequence). This CDR3 comprises 15 residues. Germline trimming cut 5 bases from V and 7 bases from J; bases unmatched to any gene: 12.

The rearrangement links TRBV2 to TRBJ2-7; D perhaps matches TRBD1 (6 bases). The germline V gene encodes CDR1 SNHLY and CDR2 FYNNEI. This CDR3 is built from 12 residues. The germline V and J ends were trimmed by 10 bases and 0 bases, with 10 bases remaining between them. The CDR3 DNA is TGTGCCATACGGGACATCTCCTACGAGCAGTACTTC. Translating it yields CAIRDISYEQYF.

This sequence joins TRBV19 and TRBJ1-5, with D tentatively TRBD1 (6 bases). The ends were cut back, 7 bases at V and 2 bases at J, with 18 bases in the middle. CDR1 and CDR2 (germline): LNHDA, SQIVND (reference sequence). This CDR3 is built from 16 residues. CDR3 in amino acids: CASTRGGGEGNQPQHF. CDR3 nucleotides: TGTGCCAGTACCCGGGGAGGGGGAGAGGGCAATCAGCCCCAGCATTTT. Combining the CDR3 with reference TRBV19 and TRBJ1-5 gives the whole variable domain DGGITQSPKYLFRKEGQNVTLSCEQNLNHDAMYWYRQDPGQGLRLIYYSQIVNDFQKGDIAEGYSVSREKKESFPLTVTSAQKNPTAFYLCASTRGGGEGNQPQHFGDGTRLSIL.

The chain couples TRBV12-5 to TRBJ1-1; 8 bases map to TRBD1. J lost 5 bases, V lost 0 bases, and 2 bases had no gene match. Germline CDR1 is LGHNT and CDR2 is FRNRAP. This CDR3 is built from 14 residues. CDR3 residues: CASGLVQGGTEAFF. CDR3 DNA sequence: TGTGCTAGTGGTTTGGTACAGGGGGGTACTGAAGCTTTCTTT.

A few counts support this clone. This chain connects TRBV24-1 to TRBJ1-5; D call uncertain. CDR1 and CDR2 (germline): KGHDR, SFDVKD. The CDR3 loop spans 16 amino acids. Between the trimmed V and J ends, which lost 0 bases and 0 bases, there was a span of 8 bases. Here the CDR3 reads CATSDLSAYSNQPQHF. DNA of the CDR3: TGTGCCACCAGTGATTTGTCCGCGTATAGCAATCAGCCCCAGCATTTT.

The V gene is TRBV2, the J gene TRBJ1-1; TRBD1 agrees at 9 bases. The CDR3 loop spans 15 amino acids. CDR1 is SNHLY, CDR2 FYNNEI, per germline. V shed 6 bases, J shed 1 base, and the junction held 6 bases outside the gene matches. Here the CDR3 reads CASSPTGQGNTEAFF. The CDR3 coding sequence is TGTGCCAGCAGCCCTACGGGACAGGGGAACACTGAAGCTTTCTTT.

This clone was detected a few times. The rearrangement links TRBV2 to TRBJ2-2; possibly TRBD1 for D (6 bases). Germline CDR1 and CDR2: SNHLY and FYNNEI. V lost 9 bases, J lost 6 bases, and 17 bases lay in between. There are 14 residues in the CDR3. This CDR3 reads CASSWTEVAGELFF. The CDR3 DNA sequence: TGTGCCAGTTCTTGGACAGAGGTGGCCGGGGAGCTGTTTTTT.

The V gene is TRBV29-1, the J gene TRBJ1-1; 8 bases map to TRBD1. The ends lost 1 base at V and 8 bases at J; junction bases unmatched: 3. The CDR3 is 12 amino acids. Germline V gene data show CDR1 as SQVTM and CDR2 as ANQGSEA. CDR3 DNA: TGCAGCGTTGAAGGGGACAGGTTAGAAGCTTTCTTT. Amino acids: CSVEGDRLEAFF.

V gene TRBV7-8 combines with J gene TRBJ1-2; D perhaps matches TRBD1 (5 bases). The CDR3 totals 14 residues. Trimming left V 3 bases short and J 0 bases short, with 8 bases between. Germline V gene sequence: CDR1 SGHVS, CDR2 FQNEAQ. The CDR3 reads CASSFGATNYGYTF. For the CDR3, the DNA is TGTGCCAGCAGCTTTGGGGCTACTAACTATGGCTACACCTTC. The variable domain in full, with the rest retrieved from reference TRBV7-8 and TRBJ1-2, is GAGVSQSPRYKVAKRGQDVALRCDPISGHVSLFWYQQALGQGPEFLTYFQNEAQLDKSGLPSDRFFAERPEGSVSTLKIQRTQQEDSAVYLCASSFGATNYGYTFGSGTRLTVV.